This T cell receptor (beta chain) was sequenced in a study of cytomegalovirus exposure and HLA in healthy donors. Findings and limits, study-wide: In a later analysis, an Asian-associated ancestry cluster reportedly showed fewer N-insertions than the roughly 690-donor mean. TRBV6-2, TRBV6-3 and some other V segments were excluded as indistinguishable. HLA alleles were associated with 16,000 or so TCR beta sequences in a later analysis at 0.05 false discovery rate.

This PCR relied on a set of 60 Vbeta primers and 13 Jbeta primers. Measured with immunoSEQ multiplex PCR; TCRdb has only the in-frame clones, and not every one. The sample records hundreds of thousands of clones, roughly 80% being singletons. As concerns this clone: Its antigen is undetermined.

The CDR3 extends over 16 amino acids. Germline V gene sequence: CDR1 LNHNV, CDR2 YYDKDF (reference sequence). Germline trimming cut 5 bases from V and 7 bases from J; bases unmatched to any gene: 7. The V and J genes are TRBV15 and TRBJ2-1; 14 bases fit TRBD2. Sequenced sample: PBMCs. The clonotype originates from a male donor in good health and CMV-seronegative. The DNA of the CDR3 is TGTGCCACCAGCGCCCGGACTAGCGGGAGGCGGAATGAGCAGTTCTTC. Protein sequence: CATSARTSGRRNEQFF.